Here is one T cell receptor (beta chain) with its context. The table came from immunoSEQ multiplex PCR; TCRdb's copy has only in-frame clones and leaves some out. The table includes roughly 330,000 clones, around 84% detected once. The V gene's germline CDR1 is SGHDT and CDR2 YYEEEE. Trimming pared 2 bases from V and 4 bases from J, leaving 8 bases between. The CDR3 runs to 13 residues. This study enrolled people aged roughly 18 to 89 from roughly 24 US geographic areas. This entry is derived from a study of blood T cell repertoires in COVID-19. This chain uses TRBV5-6 with TRBJ2-3; D is undetermined. The receptor's source is a woman between 18 and 29 years old who had recovered from COVID-19. Specimen: PBMCs or T cells enriched from blood (not recorded which). CDR3 DNA sequence: TGTGCCAGCAGCTTTCCCTCTTCAGATACGCAGTATTTT. This gives the protein CASSFPSSDTQYF.